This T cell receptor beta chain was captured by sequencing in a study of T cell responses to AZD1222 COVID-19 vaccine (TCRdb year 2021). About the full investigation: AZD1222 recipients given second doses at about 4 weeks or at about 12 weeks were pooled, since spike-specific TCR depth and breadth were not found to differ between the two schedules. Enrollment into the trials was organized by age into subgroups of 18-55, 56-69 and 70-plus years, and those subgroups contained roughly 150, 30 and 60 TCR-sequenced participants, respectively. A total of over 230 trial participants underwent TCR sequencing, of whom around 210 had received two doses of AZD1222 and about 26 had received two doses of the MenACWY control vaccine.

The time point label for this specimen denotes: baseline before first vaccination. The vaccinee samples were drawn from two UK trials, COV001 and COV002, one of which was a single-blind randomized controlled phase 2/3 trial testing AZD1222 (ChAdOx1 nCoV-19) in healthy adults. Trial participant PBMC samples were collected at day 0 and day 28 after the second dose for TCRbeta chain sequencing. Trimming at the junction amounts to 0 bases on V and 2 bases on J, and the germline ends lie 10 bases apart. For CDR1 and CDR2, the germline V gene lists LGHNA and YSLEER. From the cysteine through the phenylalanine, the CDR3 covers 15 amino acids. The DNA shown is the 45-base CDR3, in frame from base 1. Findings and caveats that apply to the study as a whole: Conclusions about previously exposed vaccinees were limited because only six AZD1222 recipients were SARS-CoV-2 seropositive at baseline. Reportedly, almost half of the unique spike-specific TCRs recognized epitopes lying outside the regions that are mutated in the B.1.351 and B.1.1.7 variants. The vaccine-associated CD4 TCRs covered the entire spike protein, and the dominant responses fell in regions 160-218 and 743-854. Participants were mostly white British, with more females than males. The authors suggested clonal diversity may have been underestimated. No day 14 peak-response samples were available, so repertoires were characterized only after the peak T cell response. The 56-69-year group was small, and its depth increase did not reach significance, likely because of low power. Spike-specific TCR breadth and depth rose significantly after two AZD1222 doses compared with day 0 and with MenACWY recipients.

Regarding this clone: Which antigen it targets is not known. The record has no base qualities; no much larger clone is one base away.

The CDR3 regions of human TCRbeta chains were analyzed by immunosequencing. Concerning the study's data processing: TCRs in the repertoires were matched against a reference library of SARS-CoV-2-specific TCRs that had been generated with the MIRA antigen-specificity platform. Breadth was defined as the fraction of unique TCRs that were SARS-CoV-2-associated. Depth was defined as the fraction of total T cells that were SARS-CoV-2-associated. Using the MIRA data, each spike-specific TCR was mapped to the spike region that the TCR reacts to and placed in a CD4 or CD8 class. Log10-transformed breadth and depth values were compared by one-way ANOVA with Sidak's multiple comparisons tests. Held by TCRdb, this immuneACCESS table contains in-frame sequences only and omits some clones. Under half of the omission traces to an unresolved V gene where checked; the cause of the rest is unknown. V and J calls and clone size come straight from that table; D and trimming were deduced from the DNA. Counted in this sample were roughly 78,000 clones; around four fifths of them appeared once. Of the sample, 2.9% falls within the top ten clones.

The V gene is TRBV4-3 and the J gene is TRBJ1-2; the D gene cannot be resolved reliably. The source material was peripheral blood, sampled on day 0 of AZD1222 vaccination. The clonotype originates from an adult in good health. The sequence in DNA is TGCGCCAGCAGCCAAGAGAATGCAGGAAACTATGGCTACACCTTC. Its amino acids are CASSQENAGNYGYTF.